This TCR beta chain is drawn from a study of shared clonotypes between healthy human individuals. Study context: In total, the donors were two women and a few men aged 18 to 49. Each donor contributed plates that comprised three CD4 naive, three CD4 memory, two CD8 naive and one CD8 memory.

V was shortened by 1 base and J by 3 bases, with 13 bases between the two germline ends. Germline CDR1 SGHRS, CDR2 YFSETQ. This CDR3 has 15 residues. To note about this clone: Its target is not known.

The repertoire was sequenced with immunoSEQ multiplex PCR; TCRdb's copy has only in-frame clones and lacks some. The data show 110,000 or so clones, with about 67% seen just once and about 26% held by the top ten. Points from the study as a whole: Some clonotypes were shared by all four sorted-subset donors, while others were not shared. The non-shared ones had lower generation probabilities than the shared ones.

The chain joins TRBV5-1 to TRBJ1-1; D is undetermined. This TCR came from a woman aged 25 to 45 in good health. Sequencing was done on a sample of memory CD8+ T cells sorted from blood. Subset noted: CD45RO+ cells pooled with CCR7-negative TemRA cells. As DNA, the CDR3 is TGCGCCAGCAGCTTGTGGACTGGCGAGTACACTGAAGCTTTCTTT. Its translation is CASSLWTGEYTEAFF.